This T cell receptor beta chain was identified in a study of T cell responses to AZD1222 COVID-19 vaccine. The CDR3 runs to 16 residues. Trimming removed 11 bases from V and 0 bases from J; junction bases left unmatched: 8. The germline CDR1 and CDR2 sequences are SEHNR and FQNEAQ (reference sequence). Sequencing was performed with immunoSEQ multiplex PCR; in TCRdb, only in-frame clones are kept and a portion is missing. The data show around 150,000 clones, with more than 90% seen just once and approximately 3.3% held by the top ten. The TCR originated in an adult who received the AZD1222 COVID-19 vaccine. The source material was peripheral blood, sampled 28 days after the second AZD1222 dose. The J gene is TRBJ2-2, the V gene TRBV7-9, with 11 positions matching TRBD2. CDR3 in amino acids: CAAGQGLAANTGELFF. CDR3 DNA sequence: TGTGCCGCCGGGCAGGGACTAGCGGCGAACACCGGGGAGCTGTTTTTT. Complete variable domain (other parts from reference TRBV7-9 and TRBJ2-2): DTGVSQNPRHKITKRGQNVTFRCDPISEHNRLYWYRQTLGQGPEFLTYFQNEAQLEKSRLLSDRFSAERPKGSFSTLEIQRTEQGDSAMYLCAAGQGLAANTGELFFGEGSRLTVL.